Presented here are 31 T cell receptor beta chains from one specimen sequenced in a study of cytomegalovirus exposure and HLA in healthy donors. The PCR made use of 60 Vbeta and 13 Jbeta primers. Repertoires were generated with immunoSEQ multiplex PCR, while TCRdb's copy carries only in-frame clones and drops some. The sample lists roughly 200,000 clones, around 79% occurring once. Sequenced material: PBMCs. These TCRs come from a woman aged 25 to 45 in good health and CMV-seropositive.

CDR3 in amino acids: CARHPGTDTEAFF. The CDR3, as DNA: TGTGCCAGACACCCCGGGACAGACACTGAAGCTTTCTTT. The chain joins TRBV6-7 to TRBJ1-1; 7 nucleotides align to TRBD1. TRBV6-7 is an ORF for which the function is uncertain. After removal of 9 bases from V and 3 bases from J, the junction contained 7 bases not matched to a gene. This CDR3 comprises 13 residues.

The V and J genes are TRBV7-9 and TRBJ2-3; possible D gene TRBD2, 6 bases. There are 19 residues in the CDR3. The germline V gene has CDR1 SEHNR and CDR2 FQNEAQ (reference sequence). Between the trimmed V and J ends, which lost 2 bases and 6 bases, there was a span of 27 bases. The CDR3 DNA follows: TGTGCCAGCAGCTTATCAGGCAGCCTGGGACTCCCTTTTAGGGATACGCAGTATTTT. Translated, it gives CASSLSGSLGLPFRDTQYF.

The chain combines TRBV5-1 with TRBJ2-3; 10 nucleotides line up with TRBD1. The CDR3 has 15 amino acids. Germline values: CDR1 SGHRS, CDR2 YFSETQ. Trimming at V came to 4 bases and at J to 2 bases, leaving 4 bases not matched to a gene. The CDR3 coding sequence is TGCGCCAGCAGCCCGGGACAGGGGTCCACAGATACGCAGTATTTT. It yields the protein CASSPGQGSTDTQYF.

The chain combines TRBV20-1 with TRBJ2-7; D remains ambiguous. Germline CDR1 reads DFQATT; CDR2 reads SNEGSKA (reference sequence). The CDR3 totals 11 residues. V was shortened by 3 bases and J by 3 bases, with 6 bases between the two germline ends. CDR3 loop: CSARTLYEQYF. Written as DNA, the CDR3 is TGCAGTGCTAGGACACTCTACGAGCAGTACTTC.

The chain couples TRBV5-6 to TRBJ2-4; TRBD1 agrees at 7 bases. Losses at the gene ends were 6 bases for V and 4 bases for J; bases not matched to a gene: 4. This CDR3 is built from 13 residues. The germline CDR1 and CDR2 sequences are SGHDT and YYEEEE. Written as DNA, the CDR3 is TGTGCCAGCACCCGGGACAGAAAAAACATTCAGTACTTC. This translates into CASTRDRKNIQYF.

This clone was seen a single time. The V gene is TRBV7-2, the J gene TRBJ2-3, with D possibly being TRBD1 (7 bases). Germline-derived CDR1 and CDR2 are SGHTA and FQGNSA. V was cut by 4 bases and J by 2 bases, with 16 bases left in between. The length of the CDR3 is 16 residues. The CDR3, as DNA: TGTGCCAGCAGCTCGCACGACAGGGAGGTCACAGATACGCAGTATTTT. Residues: CASSSHDREVTDTQYF.

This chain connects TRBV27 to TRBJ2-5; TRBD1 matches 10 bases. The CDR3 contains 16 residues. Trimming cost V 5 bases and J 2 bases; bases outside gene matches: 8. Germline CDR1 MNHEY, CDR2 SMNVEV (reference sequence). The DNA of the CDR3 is TGTGCCAGCAGTCCCCTCGACAGGGGGCTTCAAGAGACCCAGTACTTC. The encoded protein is CASSPLDRGLQETQYF.

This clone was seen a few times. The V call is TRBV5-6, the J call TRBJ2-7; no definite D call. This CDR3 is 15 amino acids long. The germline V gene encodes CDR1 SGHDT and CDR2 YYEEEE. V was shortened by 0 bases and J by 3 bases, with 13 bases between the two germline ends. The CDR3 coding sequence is TGTGCCAGCAGCTTGGCTTTTGGCTACTACTACGAGCAGTACTTC. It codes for CASSLAFGYYYEQYF.

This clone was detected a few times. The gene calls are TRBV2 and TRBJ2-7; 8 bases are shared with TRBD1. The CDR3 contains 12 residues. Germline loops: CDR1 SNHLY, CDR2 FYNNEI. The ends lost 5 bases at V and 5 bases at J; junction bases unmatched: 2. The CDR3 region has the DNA TGTGCCAGCAGTCGACAGGGGCACGAGCAGTACTTC. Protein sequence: CASSRQGHEQYF.

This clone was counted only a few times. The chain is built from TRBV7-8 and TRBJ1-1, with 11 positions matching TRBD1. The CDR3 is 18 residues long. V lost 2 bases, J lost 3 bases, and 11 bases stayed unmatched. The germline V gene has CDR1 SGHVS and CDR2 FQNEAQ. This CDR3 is CASSLPGQGAHQDTEAFF. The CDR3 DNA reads TGTGCCAGCAGCTTACCCGGACAGGGGGCGCATCAAGACACTGAAGCTTTCTTT.

CDR3 protein: CASSQLAGETDTQYF. Here the CDR3 DNA reads TGTGCCAGCAGCCAATTAGCGGGAGAAACAGATACGCAGTATTTT. The chain joins TRBV14 to TRBJ2-3; 9 bases line up with TRBD2. Germline V gives CDR1 SGHDN, CDR2 FVKESK. V lost 2 bases and J lost 3; bases outside the gene matches: 3. This CDR3 contains 15 residues. Complete variable domain (other parts from reference TRBV14 and TRBJ2-3): EAGVTQFPSHSVIEKGQTVTLRCDPISGHDNLYWYRRVMGKEIKFLLHFVKESKQDESGMPNNRFLAERTGGTYSTLKVQPAELEDSGVYFCASSQLAGETDTQYFGPGTRLTVL.

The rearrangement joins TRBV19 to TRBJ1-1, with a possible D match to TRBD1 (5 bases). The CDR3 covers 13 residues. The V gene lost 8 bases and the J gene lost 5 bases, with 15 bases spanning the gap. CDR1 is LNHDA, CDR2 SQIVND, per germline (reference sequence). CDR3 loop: CASSWTQGTEAFF. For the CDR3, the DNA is TGTGCCAGTTCCTGGACCCAGGGAACTGAAGCTTTCTTT.

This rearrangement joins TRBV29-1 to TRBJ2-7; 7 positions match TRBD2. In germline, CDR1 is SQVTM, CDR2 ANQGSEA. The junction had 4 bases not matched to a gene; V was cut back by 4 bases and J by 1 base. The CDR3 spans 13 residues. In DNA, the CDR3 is TGCAGCGTTGGGGAGGGGAGATCCTACGAGCAGTACTTC. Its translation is CSVGEGRSYEQYF.

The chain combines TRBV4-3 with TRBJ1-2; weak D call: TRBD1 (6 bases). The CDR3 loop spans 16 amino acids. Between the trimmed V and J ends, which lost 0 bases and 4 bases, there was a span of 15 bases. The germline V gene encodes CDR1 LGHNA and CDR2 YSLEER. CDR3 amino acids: CASSQDSGGRAYGYTF. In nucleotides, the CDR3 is TGCGCCAGCAGCCAAGATAGCGGGGGGCGCGCCTATGGCTACACCTTC.

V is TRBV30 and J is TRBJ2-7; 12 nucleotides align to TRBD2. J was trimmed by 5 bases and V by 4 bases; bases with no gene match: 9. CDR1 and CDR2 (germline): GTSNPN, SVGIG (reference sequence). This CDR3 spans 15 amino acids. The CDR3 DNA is TGTGCCTGGAATATGAGACTAGCGGGAGATGACGAGCAGTACTTC. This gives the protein CAWNMRLAGDDEQYF.

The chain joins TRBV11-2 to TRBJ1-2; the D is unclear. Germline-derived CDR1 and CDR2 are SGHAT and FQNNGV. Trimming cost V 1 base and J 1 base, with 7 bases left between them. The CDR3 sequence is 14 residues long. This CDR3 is CASSLVDFNYGYTF. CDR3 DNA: TGTGCCAGCAGCTTAGTTGACTTTAACTATGGCTACACCTTC.

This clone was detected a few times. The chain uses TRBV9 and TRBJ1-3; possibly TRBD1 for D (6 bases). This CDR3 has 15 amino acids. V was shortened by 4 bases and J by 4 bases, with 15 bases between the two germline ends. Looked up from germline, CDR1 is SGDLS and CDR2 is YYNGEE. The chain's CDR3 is CASSPTGGAGNTIYF. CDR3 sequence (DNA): TGTGCCAGCAGCCCGACCGGGGGGGCAGGAAACACCATATATTTT. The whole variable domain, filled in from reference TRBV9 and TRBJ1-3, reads DSGVTQTPKHLITATGQRVTLRCSPRSGDLSVYWYQQSLDQGLQFLIQYYNGEERAKGNILERFSAQQFPDLHSELNLSSLELGDSALYFCASSPTGGAGNTIYFGEGSWLTVV.

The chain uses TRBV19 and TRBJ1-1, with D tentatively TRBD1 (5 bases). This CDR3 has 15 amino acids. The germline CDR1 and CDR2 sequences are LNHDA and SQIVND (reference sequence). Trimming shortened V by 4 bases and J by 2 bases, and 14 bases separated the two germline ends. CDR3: CASSSLTDINTEAFF. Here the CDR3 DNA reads TGTGCCAGTAGTAGCTTGACAGATATTAACACTGAAGCTTTCTTT.

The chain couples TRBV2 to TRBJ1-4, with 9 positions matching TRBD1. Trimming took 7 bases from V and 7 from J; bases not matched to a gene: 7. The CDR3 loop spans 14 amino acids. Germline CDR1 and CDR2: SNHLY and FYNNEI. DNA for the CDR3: TGTGCCAGCAAGCTACAGGGGGCCGGTGAAAAACTGTTTTTT. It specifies CASKLQGAGEKLFF.

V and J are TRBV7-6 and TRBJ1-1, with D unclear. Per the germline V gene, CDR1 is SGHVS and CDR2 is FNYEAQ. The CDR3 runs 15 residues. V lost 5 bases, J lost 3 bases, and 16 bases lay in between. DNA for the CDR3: TGTGCCAGCAGCCCCCTAGCCAACGCGGACACTGAAGCTTTCTTT. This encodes CASSPLANADTEAFF.

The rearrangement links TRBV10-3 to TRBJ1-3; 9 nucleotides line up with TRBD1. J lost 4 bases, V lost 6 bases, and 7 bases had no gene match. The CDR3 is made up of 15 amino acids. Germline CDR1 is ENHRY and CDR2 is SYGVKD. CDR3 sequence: CAIRLQGAEGNTIYF. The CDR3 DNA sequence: TGTGCCATCAGGCTACAGGGGGCGGAAGGAAACACCATATATTTT.

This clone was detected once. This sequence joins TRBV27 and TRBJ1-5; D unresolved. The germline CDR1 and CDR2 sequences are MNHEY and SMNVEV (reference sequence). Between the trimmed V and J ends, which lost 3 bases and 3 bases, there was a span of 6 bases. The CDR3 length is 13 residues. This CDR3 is CASSFLVNQPQHF. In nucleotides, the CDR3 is TGTGCCAGCAGTTTCCTTGTCAATCAGCCCCAGCATTTT.

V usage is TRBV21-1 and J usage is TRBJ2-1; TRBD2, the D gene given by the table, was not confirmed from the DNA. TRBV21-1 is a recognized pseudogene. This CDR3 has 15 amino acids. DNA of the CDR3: TGTGCCAGCAGCAAAGTCGGAGGGTACTACAATGAGCAGTTCTTC. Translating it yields CASSKVGGYYNEQFF.

The CDR3 bases are TGTGCCAGCAGCTTGACCCCAGGGTGGGATGAGCAGTTCTTC. Protein sequence: CASSLTPGWDEQFF. V gene TRBV5-6 combines with J gene TRBJ2-1; tentative D call: TRBD1 (5 bases). The V gene lost 1 base and the J gene lost 8 bases, with 13 bases spanning the gap. The CDR3 extends over 14 amino acids. Germline V gene lookup returns CDR1 SGHDT and CDR2 YYEEEE.

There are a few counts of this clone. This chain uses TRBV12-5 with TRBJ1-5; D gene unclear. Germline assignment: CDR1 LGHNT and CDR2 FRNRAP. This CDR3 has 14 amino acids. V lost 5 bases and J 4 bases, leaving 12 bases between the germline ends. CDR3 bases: TGTGCTAGTGGTCCGGGGTTGATTAATCAGCCCCAGCATTTT. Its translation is CASGPGLINQPQHF.

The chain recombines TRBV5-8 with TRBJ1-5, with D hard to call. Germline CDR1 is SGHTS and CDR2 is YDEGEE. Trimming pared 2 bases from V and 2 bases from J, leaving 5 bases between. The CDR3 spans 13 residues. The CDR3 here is CASSFGGNQPQHF. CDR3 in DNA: TGTGCCAGCAGCTTCGGTGGCAATCAGCCCCAGCATTTT.

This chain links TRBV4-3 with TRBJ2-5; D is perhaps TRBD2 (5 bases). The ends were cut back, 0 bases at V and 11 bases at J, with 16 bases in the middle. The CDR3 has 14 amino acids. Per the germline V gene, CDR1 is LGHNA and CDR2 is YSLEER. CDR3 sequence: CASSQDARVQEQYF. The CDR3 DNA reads TGCGCCAGCAGCCAAGATGCGCGGGTGCAGGAGCAGTACTTC.

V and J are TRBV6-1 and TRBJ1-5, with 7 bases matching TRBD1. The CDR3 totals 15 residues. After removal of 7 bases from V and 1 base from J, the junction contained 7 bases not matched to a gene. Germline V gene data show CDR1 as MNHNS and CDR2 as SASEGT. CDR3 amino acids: CASTLTGVSNQPQHF. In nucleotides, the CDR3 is TGTGCCAGCACCCTTACAGGGGTAAGCAATCAGCCCCAGCATTTT.

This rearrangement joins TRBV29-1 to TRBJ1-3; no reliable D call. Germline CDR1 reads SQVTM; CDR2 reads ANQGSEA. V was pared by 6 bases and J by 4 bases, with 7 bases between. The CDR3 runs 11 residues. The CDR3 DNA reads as TGCAGCGTCCCCGCGGGAAACACCATATATTTT. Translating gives CSVPAGNTIYF.

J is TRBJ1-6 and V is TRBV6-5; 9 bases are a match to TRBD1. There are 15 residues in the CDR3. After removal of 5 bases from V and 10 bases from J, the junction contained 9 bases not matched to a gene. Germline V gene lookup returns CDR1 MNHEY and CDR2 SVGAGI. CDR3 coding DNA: TGTGCCAGCAGTGCCGGGACAGGGCGTGCCTCACCCCTCCACTTT. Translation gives CASSAGTGRASPLHF.

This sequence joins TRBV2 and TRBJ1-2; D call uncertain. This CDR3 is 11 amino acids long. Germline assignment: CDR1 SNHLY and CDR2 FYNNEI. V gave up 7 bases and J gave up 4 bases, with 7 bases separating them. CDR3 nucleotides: TGTGCCAGCATAACAGTCTATGGCTACACCTTC. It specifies CASITVYGYTF. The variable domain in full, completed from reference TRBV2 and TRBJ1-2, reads EPEVTQTPSHQVTQMGQEVILRCVPISNHLYFYWYRQILGQKVEFLVSFYNNEISEKSEIFDDQFSVERPDGSNFTLKIRSTKLEDSAMYFCASITVYGYTFGSGTRLTVV.